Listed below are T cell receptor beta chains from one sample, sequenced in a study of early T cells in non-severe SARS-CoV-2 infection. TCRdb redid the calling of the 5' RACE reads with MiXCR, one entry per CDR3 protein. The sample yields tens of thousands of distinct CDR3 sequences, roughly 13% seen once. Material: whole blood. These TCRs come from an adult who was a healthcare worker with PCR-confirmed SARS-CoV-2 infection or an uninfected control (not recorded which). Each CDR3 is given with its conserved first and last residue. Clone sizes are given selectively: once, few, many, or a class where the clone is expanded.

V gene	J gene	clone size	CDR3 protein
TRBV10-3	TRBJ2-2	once	CAISEWEGELFF
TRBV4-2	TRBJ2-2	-	CASSQELNTGELFF
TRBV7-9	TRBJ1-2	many	CASRRQGLNYGYTF
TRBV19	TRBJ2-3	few	CASAGGVSTTDTQYF
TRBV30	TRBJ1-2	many	CAWSRGQGDGYTF
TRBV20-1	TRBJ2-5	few	CSARGGTREETQYF
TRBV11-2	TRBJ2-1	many	CASSFQTGEVTYNEQFF
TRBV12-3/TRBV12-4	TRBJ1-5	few	CASTPRGAPGNSNQPQHF
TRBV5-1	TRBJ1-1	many	CASSLEPTGMNTEAFF
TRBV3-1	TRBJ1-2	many	CASSQTVYGYTF
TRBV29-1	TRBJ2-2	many	CSVDYGTQANTGELFF
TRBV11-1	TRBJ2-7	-	CASSLQREQYF
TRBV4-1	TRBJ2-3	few	CASSPFRTSGVTDTQYF
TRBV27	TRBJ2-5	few	CASRLTWGNGWETQYF
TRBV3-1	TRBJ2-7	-	CATGTTYEQYF
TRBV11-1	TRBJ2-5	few	CASSLALARETQYF
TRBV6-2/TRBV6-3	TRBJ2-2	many	CASKTTRGGLPGELFF